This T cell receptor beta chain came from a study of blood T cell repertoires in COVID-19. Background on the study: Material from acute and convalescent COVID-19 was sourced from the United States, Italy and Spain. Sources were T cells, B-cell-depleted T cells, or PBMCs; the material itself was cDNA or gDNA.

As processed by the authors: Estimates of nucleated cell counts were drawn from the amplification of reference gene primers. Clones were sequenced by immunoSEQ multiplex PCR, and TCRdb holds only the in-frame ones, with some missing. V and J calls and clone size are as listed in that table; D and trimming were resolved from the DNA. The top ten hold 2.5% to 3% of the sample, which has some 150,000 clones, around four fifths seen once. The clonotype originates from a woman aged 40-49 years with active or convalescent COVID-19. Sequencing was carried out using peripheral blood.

The CDR3 here is CASDTTGWNGYTF. The CDR3 DNA reads TGTGCCAGCGACACGACAGGGTGGAATGGCTACACCTTC. The rearrangement uses TRBV19 and TRBJ1-2, with 7 bases fitting TRBD1. Germline CDR1 and CDR2: LNHDA and SQIVND (reference sequence). V lost 9 bases and J lost 6; bases outside the gene matches: 10. The CDR3 is 13 amino acids.